This T cell receptor beta chain was captured in a study of Ad26.COV2.S vaccination and SARS-CoV-2 variants. Germline-derived CDR1 and CDR2 are MNHEY and SVGAGI. Trimming stripped 5 bases from V and 4 bases from J, with 8 bases between. This CDR3 spans 13 amino acids. Clones were sequenced by immunoSEQ multiplex PCR, and TCRdb holds only the in-frame ones, with some missing. The sample has about 420,000 clones; around 89% are singletons. This clone came up once. Antigen unknown. The study's findings and limits: Greater spike-specific TCR breadth was seen in vaccine recipients than in placebo recipients. Possible underestimation of total T cell responses by the TCR breadth and depth analyses was noted.

Treatment denoted: over 15 received Ad26.COV2.S at low or high dose, single or two shots; about five received placebo; per-sample allocation not given. Specimen acquisition occurred on day 63 following the initial vaccine or placebo injection. Participants' vaccine, an Ad26 vector, delivered Wuhan-strain SARS-CoV-2 spike. The sequence came from a person aged 18-65 years who received the Ad26.COV2.S COVID-19 vaccine or a placebo. Sequenced here: peripheral blood, sampled in a trial of Ad26.COV2.S vaccine versus placebo. The rearrangement links TRBV6-5 to TRBJ2-2; D uncertain. The CDR3 DNA follows: TGTGCCAGCAGTAGAGACACCACCGGGGAGCTGTTTTTT. The encoded protein is CASSRDTTGELFF.